This T cell receptor (beta chain) was retrieved from a study of blood T cell repertoires in COVID-19. Sequenced by immunoSEQ multiplex PCR; TCRdb stores in-frame clones only, minus some. The sample yields more than 85,000 clones, 70% to 85% seen once. CDR1 MGHRA and CDR2 YSYEKL come from the germline V gene. V trimming: 4 bases; J trimming: 8 bases; junction bases outside the gene matches: 5. CDR3 length: 14 amino acids. This chain links TRBV4-1 with TRBJ1-4; 9 bases are shared with TRBD1. This TCR came from a man aged 55-75 years with active or convalescent COVID-19. Sequencing used peripheral blood. CDR3 in amino acids: CASSPGQGREKLFF. CDR3 DNA sequence: TGCGCCAGCAGCCCGGGACAGGGACGCGAAAAACTGTTTTTT.